This entry concerns a single T cell receptor beta chain. Its antigen is currently unknown. Germline and junction disagree at one end, which may indicate a read error. These data are taken from a study of breast tumors, draining lymph nodes, adjacent tissues. From the multiplex PCR reads, TCRdb called clonotypes with MiXCR, one entry per CDR3 protein. This sample has approximately 180,000 distinct CDR3 sequences; about 34% occur once, and the top ten carry around 4%. The CDR3 totals 12 residues. The V gene's germline CDR1 is SGHRS and CDR2 YFSETQ. Breast cancer patients provided tissue from their axillary draining lymph nodes. Notes on the study in general: Data fit most tumor T cells coming from lymph node, expanding in tumor.

The rearrangement uses TRBV5-1 and TRBJ1-3; D not certain. The sequence came from a female donor with breast cancer. Some clones in this sample may be carry-over from other donors' samples. The specimen sequenced was axillary lymph node tissue. The CDR3 sequence: CASSLVGNTLYF. Here the CDR3 DNA reads TGCGCCAGCAGCTTGGTTGGAAACACCTTATATTTT.